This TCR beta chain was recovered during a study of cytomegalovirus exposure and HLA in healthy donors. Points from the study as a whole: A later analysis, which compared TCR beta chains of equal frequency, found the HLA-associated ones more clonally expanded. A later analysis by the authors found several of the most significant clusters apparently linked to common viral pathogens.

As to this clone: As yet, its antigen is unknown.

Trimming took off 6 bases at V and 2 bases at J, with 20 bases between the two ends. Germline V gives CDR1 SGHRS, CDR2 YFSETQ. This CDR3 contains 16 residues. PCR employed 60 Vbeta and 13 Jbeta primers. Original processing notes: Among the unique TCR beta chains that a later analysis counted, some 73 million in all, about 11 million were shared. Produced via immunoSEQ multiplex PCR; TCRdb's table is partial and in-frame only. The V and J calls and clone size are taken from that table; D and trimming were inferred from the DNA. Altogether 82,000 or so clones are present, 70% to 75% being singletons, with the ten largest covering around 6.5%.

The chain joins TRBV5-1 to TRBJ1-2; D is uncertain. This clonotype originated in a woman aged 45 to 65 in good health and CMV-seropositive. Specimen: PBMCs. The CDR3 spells CASTNPGSRRNYGYTF. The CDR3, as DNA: TGCGCCAGCACAAACCCGGGGAGCCGCCGCAACTATGGCTACACCTTC. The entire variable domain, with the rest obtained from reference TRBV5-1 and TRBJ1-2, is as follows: KAGVTQTPRYLIKTRGQQVTLSCSPISGHRSVSWYQQTPGQGLQFLFEYFSETQRNKGNFPGRFSGRQFSNSRSEMNVSTLELGDSALYLCASTNPGSRRNYGYTFGSGTRLTVV.